The 21 T cell receptor beta chains presented below share a single source sample, sequenced in a study of blood T cells in healthy people across ages. Sample-barcoded 5' priming and a J-beta primer mix drove a second PCR of roughly 6 to 12 cycles. TCRdb called the 5' RACE reads again in MiXCR, with one record for every CDR3 protein. The data hold about 930,000 distinct CDR3 sequences, with almost 30% observed a single time. This same sample was also taken into another study, of T cells of mothers and their children.

Sequenced sample: blood. These receptors were obtained from a woman between 40 and 55 years old in good health.

This chain uses TRBV7-9 with TRBJ2-7; 11 bases match TRBD2. V lost 4 bases to trimming and J lost 0 bases; unmatched junction nucleotides: 5. The CDR3 extends over 16 amino acids. CDR1 and CDR2 from the germline V gene are SEHNR and FQNEAQ (reference sequence). The CDR3 DNA reads TGTGCCAGCAGCTCAACTAGCGGGGGTTACTCCTACGAGCAGTACTTC. This encodes CASSSTSGGYSYEQYF.

This clonotype was recorded at least ten times. The chain joins TRBV20-1 to TRBJ2-7; tentative D call: TRBD2 (6 bases). This CDR3 contains 12 residues. Trimming stripped 7 bases from V and 2 bases from J, with 12 bases between. Germline CDR1 reads DFQATT; CDR2 reads SNEGSKA (reference sequence). The CDR3 reads CSVRRETYEQYF. The CDR3 coding sequence is TGCAGTGTAAGGAGGGAGACCTACGAGCAGTACTTC.

V gene TRBV21-1 combines with J gene TRBJ2-5. TRBV21-1 is labeled a pseudogene. The CDR3 has 13 amino acids. Written as DNA, the CDR3 is TGTGCCAGCAGCAAAGCACCCCAAGAGACCCAGTACTTC. It codes for CASSKAPQETQYF.

The CDR3 nucleotides are TGCGCCAGCAGCACTGAGCTTGAAGCTTTCTTT. Translated, it gives CASSTELEAFF. The genes are TRBV5-1 and TRBJ1-1, with D uncertain. From germline, CDR1 is SGHRS and CDR2 YFSETQ. V shed 4 bases and J shed 7 bases, with 8 bases lying between them. CDR3 size: 11 residues.

Ten or more counts support this clonotype. The genes are TRBV28 and TRBJ2-7; D uncertain. V was cut by 6 bases and J by 4 bases, with 4 bases left in between. CDR3 length equals 10 residues. In germline, CDR1 is MDHEN, CDR2 SYDVKM. This chain's CDR3 is CASSRYEQYF. The DNA of the CDR3 is TGTGCCAGCAGCCGGTACGAGCAGTACTTC. The full variable domain, with the rest looked up from reference TRBV28 and TRBJ2-7, is DVKVTQSSRYLVKRTGEKVFLECVQDMDHENMFWYRQDPGLGLRLIYFSYDVKMKEKGDIPEGYSVSREKKERFSLILESASTNQTSMYLCASSRYEQYFGPGTRLTVT.

V usage is TRBV4-1 and J usage is TRBJ2-3; tentative D call: TRBD2 (6 bases). V was trimmed by 2 bases and J by 6 bases, leaving 18 bases between them. CDR1 is MGHRA, CDR2 YSYEKL, per germline. CDR3 length equals 16 residues. Here the CDR3 DNA reads TGCGCCAGCAGCCAAAAACGGGACTTCCCCCGGGATACGCAGTATTTT. Translated, it gives CASSQKRDFPRDTQYF.

DNA for the CDR3: TGTGCCAGCAGGGGCCTAGCGAGGGAAATCAATGAGCAGTTCTTC. Its translation: CASRGLAREINEQFF. The chain links TRBV6-2 or TRBV6-3 to TRBJ2-1; D is perhaps TRBD2 (6 bases). The length of the CDR3 is 15 residues. Germline V gene data show CDR1 as MNHEY and CDR2 as SVGEGT. V dropped 6 bases and J dropped 6 bases, with 18 bases sitting between them.

The V and J genes are TRBV5-8 and TRBJ2-1; D might be TRBD1 (5 bases). The CDR3 covers 16 residues. Between the trimmed V and J ends, which lost 0 bases and 3 bases, there was a span of 13 bases. Germline V gene lookup returns CDR1 SGHTS and CDR2 YDEGEE. Here the CDR3 reads CASSLGVGVGYNEQFF. In DNA form, the CDR3 reads TGTGCCAGCAGCTTGGGTGTAGGGGTAGGCTACAATGAGCAGTTCTTC.

The chain recombines TRBV6-1 with TRBJ1-1; 8 nucleotides line up with TRBD1. The V and J ends lost 7 bases and 1 base, in that order; junction bases with no gene match: 5. Germline-derived CDR1 and CDR2 are MNHNS and SASEGT. The CDR3 has 14 amino acids. The CDR3 bases are TGTGCCAGCACCTTGACAGGGGCGAACACTGAAGCTTTCTTT. It specifies CASTLTGANTEAFF.

The chain joins TRBV5-1 to TRBJ2-1, with D possibly called TRBD1 or TRBD2 (6 bases each). The V and J ends lost 5 bases and 9 bases respectively, with 12 bases between them. There are 12 residues in the CDR3. The germline CDR1 and CDR2 sequences are SGHRS and YFSETQ. The CDR3 protein is CASRRDIGEQFF. As DNA, the CDR3 is TGCGCCAGCAGGCGGGACATTGGTGAGCAGTTCTTC.

The chain links TRBV28 to TRBJ2-5; 9 bases line up with TRBD1. Germline V gives CDR1 MDHEN, CDR2 SYDVKM. CDR3 length: 15 amino acids. J was trimmed by 2 bases and V by 6 bases; bases with no gene match: 7. The CDR3 nucleotides read TGTGCCAGCAGCTTCCAGACAGGGGGGCAAGAGACCCAGTACTTC. Protein sequence: CASSFQTGGQETQYF.

At least ten counts were recorded for this clonotype. One base away lies a much larger clone, so this may be a sequencing read error. The rearrangement links TRBV7-2 to TRBJ1-4; the D gene is possibly TRBD1 (5 bases). The CDR3 is 15 amino acids. CDR1 and CDR2 from the germline V gene are SGHTA and FQGNSA. The CDR3 loop is CASSLTNRGNEKRFF. The CDR3, as DNA: TGTGCCAGCAGCTTAACGAATCGGGGGAATGAAAAACGGTTTTTT. The full variable domain, rest sourced from reference TRBV7-2 and TRBJ1-4, is GAGVSQSPSNKVTEKGKDVELRCDPISGHTALYWYRQSLGQGLEFLIYFQGNSAPDKSGLPSDRFSAERTGGSVSTLTIQRTQQEDSAVYLCASSLTNRGNEKRFFGSGTQLSVL.

This chain links TRBV20-1 with TRBJ1-1; D possibly corresponds to TRBD1 (5 bases). The CDR3 is 19 amino acids. The germline gives CDR1 DFQATT, CDR2 SNEGSKA (reference sequence). Trimming removed 0 bases at V and 0 bases at J, with 23 bases between. The CDR3 protein is CSARDLVGTVISMNTEAFF. The CDR3 bases are TGCAGTGCTAGAGATTTAGTCGGGACCGTTATATCTATGAACACTGAAGCTTTCTTT.

The rearrangement uses TRBV5-1 and TRBJ2-7, with 9 bases fitting TRBD1. Germline assignment: CDR1 SGHRS and CDR2 YFSETQ. The CDR3 runs 15 residues. The V segment lost 2 bases and the J segment 3 bases; nucleotides outside the gene matches: 6. The CDR3 nucleotides are TGCGCCAGCAGCTTAAGGACAGGGGCCTTCTACGAGCAGTACTTC. It codes for CASSLRTGAFYEQYF.

Concerning this clonotype itself: A read error may account for a junction end that differs from germline. The gene calls are TRBV7-9 and TRBJ2-7, with a possible D match to TRBD1 (6 bases). CDR1 is SEHNR, CDR2 FQNEAQ, per germline (reference sequence). The CDR3 consists of 14 residues. This CDR3 is CAGSSQGITYEQYF. In DNA form, the CDR3 reads TGTGCCGGCAGCTCCCAGGGGATAACCTACGAGCAGTACTTC.

The gene calls are TRBV4-3 and TRBJ2-2, with TRBD1 as a possible D gene (5 bases). Trimming pared 6 bases from V and 6 bases from J, leaving 14 bases between. The CDR3 loop spans 14 amino acids. Germline V gene lookup returns CDR1 LGHNA and CDR2 YSLEER. The CDR3 DNA sequence: TGCGCCAGCAGAAAAGACGCAGGGCCCGGGGAGCTGTTTTTT. Its protein product is CASRKDAGPGELFF.

The chain uses TRBV29-1 and TRBJ2-3; perhaps TRBD1 as D (5 bases). Germline V gives CDR1 SQVTM, CDR2 ANQGSEA. The CDR3 sequence is 13 residues long. V lost 6 bases and J lost 2, with 12 bases in between. The CDR3 coding sequence is TGCAGCGTCCCAGGTGGGGCCACAGATACGCAGTATTTT. This codes for CSVPGGATDTQYF.

This clonotype was seen more than once but under ten times. This may stem from a read error, because a much larger clone lies one nucleotide away. The chain uses TRBV29-1 and TRBJ2-6; 7 bases match TRBD1. Looked up from germline, CDR1 is SQVTM and CDR2 is ANQGSEA. The CDR3 has 12 residues. DNA of the CDR3: TGCAGCGTCTCCGAGGGGGCCAACGTCCGGACTTTC. It codes for CSVSEGANVRTF.

A few counts support this clonotype. The V gene is TRBV5-6, the J gene TRBJ2-7; D not resolved. The CDR3 covers 15 residues. From germline, CDR1 is SGHDT and CDR2 YYEEEE. The ends were cut back, 4 bases at V and 3 bases at J, with 17 bases in the middle. Here the CDR3 reads CASSPNSNTLYEQYF. The DNA of the CDR3 is TGTGCCAGCAGCCCAAACAGCAATACACTCTACGAGCAGTACTTC.

The table lists this clonotype with many counts. This chain uses TRBV20-1 with TRBJ2-5, with 12 positions matching TRBD2. The CDR3 runs to 18 residues. With V trimmed by 0 bases and J by 5 bases, 13 bases remained unmatched. Germline CDR1 is DFQATT and CDR2 is SNEGSKA (reference sequence). The DNA of the CDR3 is TGCAGTGCTAGAGATCTCGGACTAGCGGGGATCAGGGCGGAGACCCAGTACTTC. Amino acids: CSARDLGLAGIRAETQYF.

The sample holds many counts of this clonotype. The chain uses TRBV7-6 and TRBJ2-1, with TRBD2 as a possible D gene (5 bases). Germline CDR1 reads SGHVS; CDR2 reads FNYEAQ. Deletions cut 5 bases from V and 9 bases from J, with 11 bases between. The CDR3 extends over 12 amino acids. CDR3 nucleotides: TGTGCCAGCAGCCGGGGTGGATCTGAGCAGTTCTTC. Encoded protein: CASSRGGSEQFF.